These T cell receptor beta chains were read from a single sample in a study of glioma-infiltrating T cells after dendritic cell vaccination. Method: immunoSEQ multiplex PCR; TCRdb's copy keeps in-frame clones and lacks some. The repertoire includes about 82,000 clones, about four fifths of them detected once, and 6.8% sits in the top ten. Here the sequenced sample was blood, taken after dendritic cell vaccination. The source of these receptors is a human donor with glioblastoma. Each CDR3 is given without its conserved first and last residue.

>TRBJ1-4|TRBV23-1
ASTQHNSPNAEKLF
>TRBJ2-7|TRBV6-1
ASSANPTLGVSSYEQY
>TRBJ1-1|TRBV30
AWSHGQTMNTEAF
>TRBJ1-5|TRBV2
ASARDAYGQPQH
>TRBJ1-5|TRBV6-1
ASRGDIGYQPQH
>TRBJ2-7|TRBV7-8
ASSPPRRVGYEQY
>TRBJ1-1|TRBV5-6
ASSLLRGAKGNTEAF
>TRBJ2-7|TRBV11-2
ASSDLADRGYEQY
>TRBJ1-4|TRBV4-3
ASSQIGTDNEKLF
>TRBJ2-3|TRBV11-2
ASSLVAGGDTQY
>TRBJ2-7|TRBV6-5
ASSSGGKEY
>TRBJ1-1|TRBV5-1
ASSLTVAGGTEAF
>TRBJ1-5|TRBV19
ASSIARQGESNQPQH
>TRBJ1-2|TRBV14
ASSSLAGNGYT
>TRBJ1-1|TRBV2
ASSSDSTEAF
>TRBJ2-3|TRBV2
ASKDRGSDTQY
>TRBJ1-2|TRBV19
ASSISPGTANYGYT
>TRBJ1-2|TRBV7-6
ASSSMRAAGGDYGYT
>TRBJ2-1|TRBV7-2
ASSLGLAGFNEQF
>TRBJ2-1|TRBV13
ASSLRSAAYNEQF
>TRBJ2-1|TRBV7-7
ASSPTSGGVNEQF
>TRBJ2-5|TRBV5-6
ASSLSGGPQWETQY
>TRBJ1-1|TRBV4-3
ASSQDDRVLNTEAF
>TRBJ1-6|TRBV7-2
ATQRDRDNSPLH
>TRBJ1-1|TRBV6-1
ASRTEPNTEAF
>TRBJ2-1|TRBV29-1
SVGRGGPNNEQF
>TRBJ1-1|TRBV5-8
ASSFSAEAF
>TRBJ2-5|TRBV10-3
AISEGTGGETQY
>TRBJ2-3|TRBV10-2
ASSYLAGGPDTQY
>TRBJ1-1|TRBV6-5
ASSYTVLNTEAF
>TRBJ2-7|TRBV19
ASSLLFRGEQY
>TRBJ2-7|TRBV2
ASSEGDVWAGQYEQY
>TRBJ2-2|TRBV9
ASSVATGIRTGELF
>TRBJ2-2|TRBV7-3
ASSPQGNTGELF
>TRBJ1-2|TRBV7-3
ASSLYGGSYGYT
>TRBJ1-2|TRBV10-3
ATSGDTYGYT
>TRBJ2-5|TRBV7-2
ASSVSGVETQY
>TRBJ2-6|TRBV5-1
ASSLDRGARSGANVLT
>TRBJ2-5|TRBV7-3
ASSLAHQETQY
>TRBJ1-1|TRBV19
ASNQRDRYTEAF
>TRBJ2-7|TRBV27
ASKVGTRAYEQY
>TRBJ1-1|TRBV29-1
SVDRRMNTEAF
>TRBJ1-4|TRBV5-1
ASSLVSATNEKLF
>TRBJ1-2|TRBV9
ASSVGGSYGYT
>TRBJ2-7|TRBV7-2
ASSPEGTRGSVEQY
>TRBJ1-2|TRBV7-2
ASSLGSGTGYGYT
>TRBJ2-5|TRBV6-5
ASSYGTGHVETQY
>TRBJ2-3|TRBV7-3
ASSPTGTRTDTQY
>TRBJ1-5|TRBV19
ASSISRGGGQPQH
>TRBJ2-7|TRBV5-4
ASRGETGTFYEQY